The rows below give T cell receptor beta chains drawn from one sample of a study of blood T cell repertoires in COVID-19. Clones were sequenced by immunoSEQ multiplex PCR, and TCRdb holds only the in-frame ones, with some missing. This table holds 110,000 to 150,000 clones, more than 85% found once. The specimen sequenced was peripheral blood. The receptors were gathered from a man aged 60-69 years with active or convalescent COVID-19. The CDR3 runs from the conserved cysteine through the conserved F or W. The D gene is left open where the match is weak. Clone size, where shown, is once, few, many, or a class for clones that have expanded.

clone size: .; V gene: TRBV5-6; J gene: TRBJ2-1; D gene: TRBD2; CDR3 protein: CASSLLALAGLTNEQFF; CDR3 DNA: TGTGCCAGCAGCTTGCTTGCTCTAGCGGGATTAACCAATGAGCAGTTCTTC
clone size: .; V gene: TRBV28; J gene: TRBJ1-5; D gene: .; CDR3 protein: CASNLRGTPGRPQHF; CDR3 DNA: TGTGCCAGCAACTTGCGGGGGACCCCGGGAAGGCCCCAGCATTTT
clone size: .; V gene: TRBV2; J gene: TRBJ2-1; D gene: TRBD2; CDR3 protein: CASNPSGGFSYNEQFF; CDR3 DNA: TGTGCCAGCAACCCTAGCGGGGGTTTCTCCTACAATGAGCAGTTCTTC
clone size: .; V gene: TRBV19; J gene: TRBJ2-6; D gene: .; CDR3 protein: CASSSGAGANVLTF; CDR3 DNA: TGTGCCAGTAGTAGCGGGGCTGGGGCCAACGTCCTGACTTTC
clone size: once; V gene: TRBV18; J gene: TRBJ1-5; D gene: .; CDR3 protein: CASSPGIGNQPQHF; CDR3 DNA: TGTGCCAGCTCACCCGGGATTGGCAATCAGCCCCAGCATTTT
clone size: .; V gene: TRBV7-9; J gene: TRBJ1-6; D gene: TRBD1; CDR3 protein: CASSLAQGARNSPLHF; CDR3 DNA: TGTGCCAGCAGCTTAGCCCAGGGGGCCCGAAATTCACCCCTCCACTTT
clone size: .; V gene: TRBV5-1; J gene: TRBJ2-3; D gene: TRBD2; CDR3 protein: CASSLAGGREDTQYF; CDR3 DNA: TGCGCCAGCAGCTTAGCGGGAGGGCGGGAAGATACGCAGTATTTT
clone size: .; V gene: TRBV29-1; J gene: TRBJ2-7; D gene: TRBD1; CDR3 protein: CSVRAGTGVGYEQYF; CDR3 DNA: TGCAGCGTAAGGGCCGGGACAGGGGTAGGGTACGAGCAGTACTTC
clone size: once; V gene: TRBV5-4; J gene: TRBJ1-2; D gene: TRBD1; CDR3 protein: CASSPDRGSYGYTF; CDR3 DNA: TGTGCCAGCAGCCCGGACAGGGGGTCTTATGGCTACACCTTC
clone size: once; V gene: TRBV30; J gene: TRBJ2-7; D gene: TRBD1; CDR3 protein: CAGARDSLYEQYF; CDR3 DNA: TGTGCCGGGGCTCGGGACAGCCTCTACGAGCAGTACTTC
clone size: .; V gene: TRBV4-1; J gene: TRBJ2-1; D gene: TRBD2; CDR3 protein: CASSQASGLAHNEQFF; CDR3 DNA: TGCGCCAGCAGCCAAGCATCCGGACTAGCCCACAATGAGCAGTTCTTC
clone size: .; V gene: TRBV7-2; J gene: TRBJ2-7; D gene: TRBD2; CDR3 protein: CASSVTSEVSYEQYF; CDR3 DNA: TGTGCCAGCAGCGTCACTAGCGAGGTATCCTACGAGCAGTACTTC
clone size: .; V gene: TRBV2; J gene: TRBJ1-6; D gene: .; CDR3 protein: CASSPGNSPLHF; CDR3 DNA: TGTGCCAGCTCCCCGGGGAATTCACCCCTCCACTTT
clone size: .; V gene: TRBV4-3; J gene: TRBJ1-6; D gene: .; CDR3 protein: CASSQAGYSPLHF; CDR3 DNA: TGCGCCAGCAGCCAAGCAGGGTATTCACCCCTCCACTTT
clone size: .; V gene: TRBV18; J gene: TRBJ1-4; D gene: .; CDR3 protein: CASSPGAPNEKLFF; CDR3 DNA: TGTGCCAGCTCACCAGGGGCGCCGAATGAAAAACTGTTTTTT
clone size: .; V gene: TRBV7-2; J gene: TRBJ1-4; D gene: TRBD1; CDR3 protein: CASSVDRGPNEKLFF; CDR3 DNA: TGTGCCAGCAGCGTAGACAGGGGACCTAATGAAAAACTGTTTTTT
clone size: .; V gene: TRBV13; J gene: TRBJ2-3; D gene: TRBD2; CDR3 protein: CASSLGTSGREDTQYF; CDR3 DNA: TGTGCCAGCAGCTTAGGGACTAGCGGGAGAGAAGATACGCAGTATTTT
clone size: few; V gene: TRBV3-1/TRBV3-2; J gene: TRBJ2-7; D gene: TRBD2; CDR3 protein: CASSQDPSGSSYEQYF; CDR3 DNA: TGTGCCAGCAGCCAAGATCCGAGCGGGAGCTCCTACGAGCAGTACTTC
clone size: .; V gene: TRBV11-2; J gene: TRBJ1-1; D gene: TRBD1; CDR3 protein: CASSPQGARTEAFF; CDR3 DNA: TGTGCCAGCAGCCCACAGGGGGCGCGGACTGAAGCTTTCTTT
clone size: .; V gene: TRBV18; J gene: TRBJ2-7; D gene: TRBD1; CDR3 protein: CASSSGTGNEQYF; CDR3 DNA: TGTGCCAGCTCCTCCGGGACAGGGAACGAGCAGTACTTC
clone size: .; V gene: TRBV9; J gene: TRBJ1-3; D gene: .; CDR3 protein: CASSARGDGNTIYF; CDR3 DNA: TGTGCCAGCAGCGCACGGGGAGACGGAAACACCATATATTTT
clone size: .; V gene: TRBV5-1; J gene: TRBJ2-3; D gene: TRBD2; CDR3 protein: CASSFAGLAGGPDTQYF; CDR3 DNA: TGCGCCAGCAGCTTCGCCGGACTAGCGGGAGGTCCAGATACGCAGTATTTT
clone size: .; V gene: TRBV11-2; J gene: TRBJ2-1; D gene: TRBD2; CDR3 protein: CASTLAGGNEQFF; CDR3 DNA: TGTGCCAGCACCCTAGCGGGAGGCAATGAGCAGTTCTTC
clone size: once; V gene: TRBV24-1; J gene: TRBJ2-2; D gene: TRBD2; CDR3 protein: CATSDRTSGSSGELFF; CDR3 DNA: TGTGCCACCAGTGACAGGACTAGCGGGAGCTCCGGGGAGCTGTTTTTT
clone size: .; V gene: TRBV2; J gene: TRBJ1-3; D gene: .; CDR3 protein: CASSSTVVSNTIYF; CDR3 DNA: TGTGCCAGCAGTAGCACAGTTGTGTCAAACACCATATATTTT
clone size: .; V gene: TRBV30; J gene: TRBJ1-1; D gene: TRBD1; CDR3 protein: CAWTATDRGQTEAFF; CDR3 DNA: TGTGCCTGGACGGCTACTGACAGGGGGCAGACTGAAGCTTTCTTT